This TCR beta chain was documented in a study of early T cells in non-severe SARS-CoV-2 infection. Whole-study context: Unsorted whole blood bulk RNA was sequenced, with unpaired chains. Notes on the study in general: The VDJdb matching leaned toward anti-spike CD8 responses and overlooked private and CD4 specificities.

The CDR3 is 16 residues long. J lost 3 bases, V lost 0 bases, and 9 bases had no gene match. CDR1 DFQATT and CDR2 SNEGSKA come from the germline V gene (reference sequence). Remarks on this clonotype: Its matching antigen is unknown.

Using its own MiXCR run on the 5' RACE reads, TCRdb lists one record per CDR3 protein. The sample includes some 100,000 distinct CDR3 sequences, 14% to 15% of them seen just once. The sequence was collected from an adult who was a healthcare worker with PCR-confirmed SARS-CoV-2 infection or an uninfected control (not recorded which). V is TRBV20-1 and J is TRBJ2-5, with 8 bases identical to TRBD2. Sequencing input: whole blood. The CDR3 protein is CSARDPGLVRKETQYF. The CDR3 DNA reads as TGCAGTGCTAGAGATCCGGGACTAGTTCGAAAAGAGACCCAGTACTTC.